Given below is one TCR beta chain in context. Its specificity is not known. PCR involved 60 Vbeta and 13 Jbeta primers. Data came from immunoSEQ multiplex PCR; TCRdb stores just in-frame clones and leaves some out. The sample lists approximately 150,000 clones, about four fifths occurring once. CDR3 length equals 14 residues. Germline CDR1 LNHNV, CDR2 YYDKDF (reference sequence). Trimming stripped 1 base from V and 4 bases from J, with 8 bases between. This sample stems from a study of cytomegalovirus exposure and HLA in healthy donors. Overall study results and limits: Follow-up analysis seemed to connect common viral pathogens with several of the most significant clusters identified. Among donors in an Asian-associated ancestry cluster, a later analysis reportedly found fewer N-insertions than the roughly 730-donor mean. The investigators catalogued 160 or so TCR beta chains as cytomegalovirus-associated.

The chain recombines TRBV15 with TRBJ1-5; D uncertain. Material: PBMCs. The receptor's source is a woman younger than 30 in good health and CMV-seropositive. Here the CDR3 DNA reads TGTGCCACCAGCAGAGGTAACAGAAATCAGCCCCAGCATTTT. Amino acids: CATSRGNRNQPQHF.